These 4 T cell receptor beta chains were sequenced from one sample in a study of glioma-infiltrating T cells after dendritic cell vaccination. Sequencing used immunoSEQ multiplex PCR; TCRdb keeps in-frame clones, though not all of them. The table has some 73,000 clones, about four fifths seen once; the top ten hold about 2%. The material was blood, obtained before dendritic cell vaccination. The source is a human donor with glioblastoma.

V is TRBV6-5 and J is TRBJ2-5; 11 nucleotides agree with TRBD1. The DNA matches TRBJ2-7 better at its end, which makes the J call doubtful. Germline V gene data show CDR1 as MNHEY and CDR2 as SVGAGI. The CDR3 is 13 amino acids. The CDR3 loop reads CASGTGGSYEQYF. The CDR3 DNA reads TGTGCCAGCGGGACAGGGGGCTCCTACGAGCAGTACTTC.

V gene TRBV5-1 combines with J gene TRBJ2-5; D is unresolved. Germline-derived CDR1 and CDR2 are SGHRS and YFSETQ. The V end lost 3 bases, the J end lost 0 bases, and 6 bases lay between the germline ends. This CDR3 has 13 amino acids. CDR3 amino acids: CASSSLNQETQYF. Here the CDR3 DNA reads TGCGCCAGCAGCTCTCTAAACCAAGAGACCCAGTACTTC.

V and J are TRBV5-6 and TRBJ2-4; maybe TRBD1 (6 bases). In germline, CDR1 is SGHDT, CDR2 YYEEEE. The CDR3 is 16 amino acids. The V end lost 4 bases, the J end lost 1 base, and 15 bases lay between the germline ends. Here the CDR3 reads CASSPGATGAKNIQYF. CDR3 bases: TGTGCCAGCAGCCCCGGGGCGACAGGCGCCAAAAACATTCAGTACTTC.

Only one count was recorded for this clone. The rearrangement joins TRBV9 to TRBJ2-1; 7 bases line up with TRBD2. This CDR3 has 17 residues. The junction had 17 bases not matched to a gene; V was cut back by 1 base and J by 10 bases. The germline CDR1 and CDR2 sequences are SGDLS and YYNGEE. The DNA for the CDR3 is TGTGCCAGCAGCGTACAGCCAGGTAGCGGGTCACCCCCAGAGCAGTTCTTC. It is translated as CASSVQPGSGSPPEQFF.